The 3 T cell receptor beta chains given below trace back to one sample, sequenced in a study of control samples from healthy donors and cancer patients. Data came from immunoSEQ multiplex PCR; TCRdb stores just in-frame clones and leaves some out. The sample consists of tens of thousands of clones, about 85% of them appearing once. The specimen sequenced was blood. The receptors were gathered from a woman aged 70 to 79 in good health.

V usage is TRBV7-3 and J usage is TRBJ1-1; 7 positions agree with TRBD1. The germline CDR1 and CDR2 sequences are SGHTA and FQGTGA. The V and J ends lost 2 bases and 11 bases, in that order; junction bases with no gene match: 11. This CDR3 comprises 14 residues. For the CDR3, the DNA is TGTGCCAGCAGCTTATTCCCCCGACAGGGAGAGGCTTTCTTT. Its translation: CASSLFPRQGEAFF. The variable domain in full, with the rest retrieved from reference TRBV7-3 and TRBJ1-1, is GAGVSQTPSNKVTEKGKYVELRCDPISGHTALYWYRQSLGQGPEFLIYFQGTGAADDSGLPNDRFFAVRPEGSVSTLKIQRTERGDSAVYLCASSLFPRQGEAFFGQGTRLTVV.

The V call is TRBV18, the J call TRBJ1-1; no firm D call. The germline V gene encodes CDR1 KGHSH and CDR2 LQKENI. The CDR3 length is 14 residues. V was clipped by 0 bases and J by 1 base, with 6 bases between them. CDR3 protein: CASSPPGENTEAFF. The CDR3 DNA sequence: TGTGCCAGCTCACCACCCGGGGAGAACACTGAAGCTTTCTTT.

The J gene is TRBJ1-2, the V gene TRBV29-1, with D tentatively TRBD1 (5 bases). V was pared by 4 bases and J by 4 bases, with 10 bases between. The length of the CDR3 is 12 residues. Germline values: CDR1 SQVTM, CDR2 ANQGSEA. The CDR3 is CSVGGGGYGYTF. In DNA, the CDR3 is TGCAGCGTTGGGGGCGGGGGCTATGGCTACACCTTC.